Here is one T cell receptor (beta chain) with its context. What it binds is not known. These data are taken from a study of regulatory T cells in long-lasting Graves disease. Overall study findings and caveats: For persistent Graves' patients, TCR diversity was lower than for newly diagnosed ones.

Germline assignment: CDR1 MGHRA and CDR2 YSYEKL. Trimming cost V 4 bases and J 7 bases; bases outside gene matches: 9. The CDR3 is 15 amino acids. Noted time point: newly diagnosed GD, antithyroid drugs for less than 3 months. RNA from PBMCs was the source of the TCR library. According to the study, TCR beta libraries were built with iRepertoire HTBI primers and CDR3-region Arm-PCR. TCRdb processed the multiplex PCR reads anew with MiXCR; each CDR3 protein has one entry. Of about 420,000 distinct CDR3 sequences listed, roughly 17% are singletons. This sample also belongs to another study, concerning T cells in Graves' hyperthyroidism and ophthalmopathy. From that report: The HTBI set primed first-round TCR CDR3 RT-PCR. Blood also carried most thyroid clonotypes expanded above 0.001.

The receptor was derived from a woman younger than 35 with Graves disease. This sequence joins TRBV4-1 and TRBJ2-2, with 7 nucleotides matching TRBD2. The starting material was peripheral blood mononuclear cells (PBMCs), obtained at new diagnosis, from a patient treated with antithyroid drugs. CDR3 residues: CASSPPTLAGGELFF. The CDR3 nucleotides are TGCGCCAGCAGCCCGCCAACTTTAGCGGGCGGGGAGCTGTTTTTT.